This TCR beta chain was captured by sequencing in a study of OX40 agonist ivuxolimab in advanced cancers. Overall study: The group had a mean age of about 64 years, ranged from roughly 23 to 85, and was 82.7% male. Treatment received earlier with anti-PD-1, anti-PD-L1 or anti-CTLA-4 agents was allowed, and 40% had some. Study-level points and caveats: Some of the nonresponding patients also showed low levels of normalized T-cell clonal expansion.

With 3 bases removed from V and 4 bases from J, the gap between germline ends came to 13 bases. This CDR3 has 14 residues. CDR1 is LNHDA, CDR2 SQIVND, per germline (reference sequence). Blood sampling was done at baseline, cycle 4 day 1, and cycle 7 day 1. Only in-frame clones appear in the TCRdb table, and some are missing; sequencing was by immunoSEQ multiplex PCR. The sample shows about 73,000 clones, around 90% of them seen only once. A single count supports this clone. Its antigen remains unidentified. The sequencing used CD4+ or CD8+ T cells sorted from blood, collected in a trial of the OX40 agonist ivuxolimab. This rearrangement joins TRBV19 to TRBJ2-7, with D possibly matching TRBD1 (5 bases). This sequence originates from an adult with an advanced solid tumor such as melanoma, head and neck, liver or kidney cancer. Here the CDR3 reads CASSIRQGSYEQYF. The CDR3 DNA reads as TGTGCCAGTAGTATTCGGCAGGGTTCGTACGAGCAGTACTTC.